The rows below give T cell receptor beta chains drawn from one sample of a study of spatial heterogeneity in lung cancer. TCRdb analysed the 5' RACE reads with MiXCR anew, one entry per CDR3 protein. The data show thousands of distinct CDR3 sequences, approximately 4% seen once. Sequences were derived from lung tumor tissue, sampled at surgery. The receptors stem from a male donor with early-stage non-small cell lung cancer. Both conserved end residues are part of each CDR3. D genes are given only for firm matches. Size is stated as once, few, many, or a class for an expanded clone.

TRBJ1-3,few,TRBV3-1,-,TGTGCCAGCAGCCAGGCCCTGGGGGCTCTCTCTGGAAACACCATATATTTT,CASSQALGALSGNTIYF
TRBJ1-5,many,TRBV20-1,TRBD1,TGCAGTGCTAGCGTCCGACAGGGGAATCAGCCCCAGCATTTT,CSASVRQGNQPQHF
TRBJ2-2,many,TRBV20-1,-,TGCAGTGCTATTGCCTTCAAGAACACCGGGGAGCTGTTTTTT,CSAIAFKNTGELFF
TRBJ1-1,many,TRBV18,-,TGTGCCAGCTCACGGGAGCGACTCCGGAACACTGAAGCTTTCTTT,CASSRERLRNTEAFF
TRBJ2-7,few,TRBV7-2,-,TGTGCCAGCAGCTTACTACCGACCTCCAACGAGCAGTACTTC,CASSLLPTSNEQYF
TRBJ2-5,many,TRBV14,TRBD2,TGTGCCAGCAGCCGGACTAGCGGGCAGAAGACCCAGTACTTC,CASSRTSGQKTQYF
TRBJ1-1,many,TRBV5-1,TRBD1,TGCGCCAGCAGCCCGGGGACAGGGACCTTGAACACTGAAGCTTTCTTT,CASSPGTGTLNTEAFF
TRBJ2-3,medium-sized,TRBV7-9,-,TGTGCCAGCAGCTTTTGGGACAGCACAGATACGCAGTATTTT,CASSFWDSTDTQYF
TRBJ2-6,many,TRBV6-5,TRBD1,TGTGCCAGCAGTTACGTAGGACAGGGTGTACCCGGGGCCAACGTCCTGACTTTC,CASSYVGQGVPGANVLTF
TRBJ2-3,many,TRBV5-4,-,TGTGCCAGCAGCGAAACCCCTACAGGGACAGATACGCAGTATTTT,CASSETPTGTDTQYF
TRBJ1-5,medium-sized,TRBV28,TRBD1,TGTGCCAGCAGTTTAGGGACAGGGAGGAGCAGCAATCAGCCCCAGCATTTT,CASSLGTGRSSNQPQHF
TRBJ2-3,medium-sized,TRBV7-2,TRBD2,TGTGCCAGCAGAAGCGGGACCGCAGATACGCAGTATTTT,CASRSGTADTQYF